These 19 T cell receptor beta chains were all obtained from the same sample, sequenced in a study of CD8 T cells in Susac syndrome. Random hexamers primed reverse transcription of about 0.5 to 1 ug RNA. TCRdb re-called the immunoSEQ multiplex PCR reads through MiXCR, storing one row per CDR3 protein. The table records approximately 170,000 distinct CDR3 sequences, 92% of them present only once. Material: CD4+ T cells from PBMCs. These receptors were obtained from a human donor in good health.

J is TRBJ1-2 and V is TRBV5-4, with a tentative D call TRBD1 (6 bases). There are 14 residues in the CDR3. Between the trimmed V and J ends, which lost 4 bases and 2 bases, there was a span of 12 bases. The germline gives CDR1 SGHNT, CDR2 YYREEE (reference sequence). The CDR3 loop reads CASSPDSSNYGYTF. For the CDR3, the DNA is TGTGCCAGCAGCCCGGACAGCTCCAACTATGGCTACACCTTC.

The chain is built from TRBV2 and TRBJ2-5, with D possibly TRBD2 on 6 matching bases. The CDR3 runs 16 residues. CDR1 and CDR2 (germline): SNHLY, FYNNEI. With 1 base removed from V and 5 bases from J, the gap between germline ends came to 17 bases. The CDR3 loop is CASSEDRLESWETQYF. In DNA form, the CDR3 reads TGTGCCAGCAGTGAAGACCGACTAGAAAGTTGGGAGACCCAGTACTTC.

The chain links TRBV5-1 to TRBJ2-7; D is uncertain. This CDR3 has 11 amino acids. Germline V lookup: CDR1 SGHRS, CDR2 YFSETQ. V lost 3 bases and J lost 6, with 7 bases in between. The CDR3 reads CASSSGLEQYF. The DNA for the CDR3 is TGCGCCAGCAGCTCTGGTCTCGAGCAGTACTTC.

The rearrangement joins TRBV18 to TRBJ2-1, with TRBD1 matching 8 bases. Germline V gene lookup returns CDR1 KGHSH and CDR2 LQKENI. The CDR3 has 14 amino acids. Trimming took 3 bases from V and 7 from J; bases not matched to a gene: 5. The chain's CDR3 is CASSPWTGQNEQFF. CDR3 sequence (DNA): TGTGCCAGCTCACCCTGGACAGGGCAGAATGAGCAGTTCTTC.

The rearrangement uses TRBV20-1 and TRBJ1-1; D might be TRBD1 (5 bases). In germline, CDR1 is DFQATT, CDR2 SNEGSKA (reference sequence). Deletions cut 3 bases from V and 0 bases from J, with 17 bases between. This CDR3 has 16 residues. CDR3: CSASQGAGILNTEAFF. CDR3 bases: TGCAGTGCTAGCCAGGGCGCGGGGATTCTGAACACTGAAGCTTTCTTT.

The table lists this clonotype with a count of one. V is TRBV20-1 and J is TRBJ2-7; 7 nucleotides align to TRBD1. The J segment lost 5 bases and the V segment lost 0 bases, leaving 7 bases of the junction unmatched. From germline, CDR1 is DFQATT and CDR2 SNEGSKA (reference sequence). The CDR3 has 14 residues. In DNA form, the CDR3 reads TGCAGTGCTAGAGATTCGACAGGGAGAAACGAGCAGTACTTC. Protein sequence: CSARDSTGRNEQYF.

This clonotype was seen once. V and J are TRBV12-3 or TRBV12-4 and TRBJ1-5; no reliable D call. The CDR3 is made up of 14 amino acids. V was pared by 7 bases and J by 0 bases, with 10 bases between. Here the CDR3 reads CASTPQNSNQPQHF. CDR3 in DNA: TGTGCCAGCACCCCACAGAATAGCAATCAGCCCCAGCATTTT.

The chain carries TRBV9 and TRBJ2-5, with unresolved D. The CDR3 extends over 13 amino acids. Between the trimmed V and J ends, which lost 2 bases and 1 base, there was a span of 6 bases. CDR1 and CDR2 (germline): SGDLS, YYNGEE. This CDR3 is CASSVAVQETQYF. CDR3 sequence (DNA): TGTGCCAGCAGCGTGGCAGTCCAAGAGACCCAGTACTTC.

V usage is TRBV7-2 and J usage is TRBJ2-1, with 9 bases identical to TRBD1. CDR3 length: 11 residues. V trimming: 4 bases; J trimming: 13 bases; junction bases outside the gene matches: 2. Germline assignment: CDR1 SGHTA and CDR2 FQGNSA. CDR3 coding DNA: TGTGCCAGCAGCTCGGACAGGGGTCAGTTCTTC. The encoded protein is CASSSDRGQFF.

The rearrangement uses TRBV27 and TRBJ2-7; D is uncertain. In germline, CDR1 is MNHEY, CDR2 SMNVEV (reference sequence). The CDR3 runs 12 residues. V lost 4 bases to trimming and J lost 0 bases, with 4 bases between them. CDR3 nucleotide sequence: TGTGCCAGCAGTTCCGTCTCCTACGAGCAGTACTTC. Protein product: CASSSVSYEQYF.

The V gene is TRBV18, the J gene TRBJ2-7, with a possible D match to TRBD1 (6 bases). This CDR3 spans 15 amino acids. Trimming shortened V by 6 bases and J by 4 bases, and 19 bases separated the two germline ends. The germline V gene has CDR1 KGHSH and CDR2 LQKENI. The DNA for the CDR3 is TGTGCCAGCTCGACCGTAGGACAGTGGAGGTACGAGCAGTACTTC. Protein sequence: CASSTVGQWRYEQYF.

The V and J genes are TRBV11-2 and TRBJ1-2; D is uncertain. With 5 bases removed from V and 2 bases from J, the gap between germline ends came to 21 bases. The CDR3 covers 17 residues. The V gene's germline CDR1 is SGHAT and CDR2 FQNNGV. CDR3 amino acids: CASSPVPILLGNYGYTF. DNA of the CDR3: TGTGCCAGCAGCCCGGTACCAATACTCCTGGGCAACTATGGCTACACCTTC.

The chain links TRBV2 to TRBJ2-2; D is unclear. This CDR3 contains 13 residues. V lost 5 bases and J lost 2, with 6 bases in between. Germline V gene sequence: CDR1 SNHLY, CDR2 FYNNEI. In nucleotides, the CDR3 is TGTGCCAGCAGTCCCGATAACACCGGGGAGCTGTTTTTT. Its translation: CASSPDNTGELFF. Based on the CDR3 plus reference TRBV2 and TRBJ2-2, the full variable domain is EPEVTQTPSHQVTQMGQEVILRCVPISNHLYFYWYRQILGQKVEFLVSFYNNEISEKSEIFDDQFSVERPDGSNFTLKIRSTKLEDSAMYFCASSPDNTGELFFGEGSRLTVL.

The gene calls are TRBV27 and TRBJ1-6, with 7 bases matching TRBD1. The V gene's germline CDR1 is MNHEY and CDR2 SMNVEV (reference sequence). This CDR3 is built from 14 residues. The J segment lost 10 bases and the V segment lost 2 bases, leaving 5 bases of the junction unmatched. CDR3 protein: CASSLGDSPSPLHF. CDR3 in DNA: TGTGCCAGCAGTTTAGGGGACAGTCCCTCACCCCTCCACTTT.

This clonotype came up a few times. This rearrangement joins TRBV5-1 to TRBJ2-6, with D perhaps given as TRBD1 or TRBD2 (5 bases each). The CDR3 sequence is 15 residues long. Germline V gene sequence: CDR1 SGHRS, CDR2 YFSETQ. The ends were cut back, 3 bases at V and 0 bases at J, with 7 bases in the middle. The chain's CDR3 is CASSWDPSGANVLTF. The CDR3 nucleotides read TGCGCCAGCAGCTGGGACCCCTCTGGGGCCAACGTCCTGACTTTC.

This clonotype was seen a single time. The rearrangement links TRBV3-1 to TRBJ1-6; D is unresolved. This CDR3 is 14 amino acids long. Germline-derived CDR1 and CDR2 are LGHDT and YNNKEL (reference sequence). Trimming shortened V by 1 base and J by 10 bases, and 11 bases separated the two germline ends. In DNA, the CDR3 is TGTGCCAGCAGCCAAGTAGGGTACGGGTCACCCCTCCACTTT. Encoded protein: CASSQVGYGSPLHF.

The chain is built from TRBV7-9 and TRBJ2-1, with 8 positions matching TRBD2. Germline V gene lookup returns CDR1 SEHNR and CDR2 FQNEAQ (reference sequence). Losses at the gene ends were 6 bases for V and 5 bases for J; bases not matched to a gene: 9. The CDR3 is 15 amino acids. This CDR3 is CASRPGTRGDNEQFF. The CDR3 nucleotides read TGTGCCAGCAGACCCGGGACTAGGGGGGACAATGAGCAGTTCTTC.

The rearrangement uses TRBV28 and TRBJ1-4, with 9 bases matching TRBD1. Trimming cost V 5 bases and J 6 bases; bases outside gene matches: 4. The CDR3 is 14 residues long. CDR1 and CDR2 (germline): MDHEN, SYDVKM. This CDR3 is CASSPWTGDEKLFF. The CDR3 DNA reads TGTGCCAGCAGTCCCTGGACAGGGGATGAAAAACTGTTTTTT.

V gene TRBV14 combines with J gene TRBJ2-3; maybe TRBD1 (6 bases). Germline V gene sequence: CDR1 SGHDN, CDR2 FVKESK. Trimming stripped 4 bases from V and 4 bases from J, with 15 bases between. CDR3 length: 15 residues. The CDR3 is CASSPSYHRADTQYF. The CDR3 DNA follows: TGTGCCAGCAGCCCCTCCTATCACAGGGCAGATACGCAGTATTTT.